This T cell receptor (beta chain) was sequenced for a study of blood T cell repertoires in COVID-19. Study summary: The United States, Italy and Spain provided the acute and convalescent COVID-19 samples. PBMCs, B-cell-depleted T cells, or T cells were the source of the cDNA or gDNA that made up the material.

Assay used: immunoSEQ multiplex PCR; TCRdb lists only in-frame clones, some missing. The sample holds roughly 200,000 clones, roughly four fifths seen once. This clone was picked up one time. Germline CDR1 reads MNHEY; CDR2 reads SMNVEV (reference sequence). The V end was cut by 5 bases, the J end by 4 bases, with 19 bases between. The CDR3 has 16 amino acids. Source material: peripheral blood. The TCR comes from a man aged 45-65 years who had recovered from COVID-19. The V gene is TRBV27, the J gene TRBJ2-3; no reliable D call. CDR3 in DNA: TGTGCCAGCAGTCTGACCCAGCGCGCCCGGGCAGATACGCAGTATTTT. This translates into CASSLTQRARADTQYF.